What follows describes a single T cell receptor (beta chain). Assay: immunoSEQ multiplex PCR; the TCRdb copy retains only in-frame clones and omits some. The sample has 73,000 or so clones, 85% to 90% seen once. The data belong to a study of T cell changes during pregnancy in multiple sclerosis. Here the sequenced sample was peripheral blood, taken after pregnancy. The source is a female donor in good health, enrolled as a control in a pregnancy study.

CDR3 residues: CASSQGLAVNNEQFF. CDR3 DNA: TGCGCCAGCAGCCAGGGGCTAGCGGTAAACAATGAGCAGTTCTTC. The V and J genes are TRBV4-3 and TRBJ2-1; TRBD2 matches 7 bases. The J segment lost 5 bases and the V segment lost 3 bases, leaving 7 bases of the junction unmatched. CDR3 length: 15 amino acids. The V gene's germline CDR1 is LGHNA and CDR2 YSLEER.